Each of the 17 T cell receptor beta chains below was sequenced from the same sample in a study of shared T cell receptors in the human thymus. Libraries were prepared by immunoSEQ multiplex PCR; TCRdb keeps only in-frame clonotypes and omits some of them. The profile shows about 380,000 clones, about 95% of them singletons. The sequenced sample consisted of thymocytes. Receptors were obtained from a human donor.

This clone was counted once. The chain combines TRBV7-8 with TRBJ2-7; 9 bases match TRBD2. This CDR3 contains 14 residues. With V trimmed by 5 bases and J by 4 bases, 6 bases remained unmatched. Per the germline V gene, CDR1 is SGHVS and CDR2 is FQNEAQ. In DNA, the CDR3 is TGTGCCAGCAGCACAGCGGGACTAGCTTACGAGCAGTACTTC. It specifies CASSTAGLAYEQYF. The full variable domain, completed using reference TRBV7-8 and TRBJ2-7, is GAGVSQSPRYKVAKRGQDVALRCDPISGHVSLFWYQQALGQGPEFLTYFQNEAQLDKSGLPSDRFFAERPEGSVSTLKIQRTQQEDSAVYLCASSTAGLAYEQYFGPGTRLTVT.

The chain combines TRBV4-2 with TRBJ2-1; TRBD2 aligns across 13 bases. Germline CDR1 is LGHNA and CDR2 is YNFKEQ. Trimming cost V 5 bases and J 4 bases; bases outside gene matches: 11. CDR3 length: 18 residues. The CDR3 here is CASSSFRTSGGIYNEQFF. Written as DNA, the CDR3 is TGTGCCAGCAGCTCCTTTAGGACTAGCGGGGGAATTTACAATGAGCAGTTCTTC.

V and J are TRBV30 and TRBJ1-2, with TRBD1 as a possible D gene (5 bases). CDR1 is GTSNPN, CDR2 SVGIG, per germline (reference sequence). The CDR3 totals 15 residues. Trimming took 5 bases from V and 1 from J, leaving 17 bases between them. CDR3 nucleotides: TGTGCCTGGGCGGGACGCCTGGGGTTTAACTATGGCTACACCTTC. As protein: CAWAGRLGFNYGYTF.

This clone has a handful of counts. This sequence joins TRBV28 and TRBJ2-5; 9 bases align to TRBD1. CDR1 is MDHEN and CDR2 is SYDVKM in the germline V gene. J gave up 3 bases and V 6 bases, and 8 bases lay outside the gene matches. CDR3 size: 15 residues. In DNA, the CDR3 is TGTGCCAGCAGAAACAGGGGGCGCAGGAAAGAGACCCAGTACTTC. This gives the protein CASRNRGRRKETQYF.

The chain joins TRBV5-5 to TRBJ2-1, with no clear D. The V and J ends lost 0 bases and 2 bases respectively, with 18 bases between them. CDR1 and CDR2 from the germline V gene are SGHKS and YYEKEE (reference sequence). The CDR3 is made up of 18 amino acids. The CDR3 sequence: CASSLGPGRRLAYNEQFF. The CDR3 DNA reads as TGTGCCAGCAGCTTGGGCCCGGGTCGAAGATTAGCCTACAATGAGCAGTTCTTC.

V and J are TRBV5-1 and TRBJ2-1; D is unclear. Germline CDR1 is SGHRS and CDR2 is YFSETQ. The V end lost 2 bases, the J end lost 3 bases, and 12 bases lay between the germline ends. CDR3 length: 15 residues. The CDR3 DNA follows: TGCGCCAGCAGCTTCTATGTGACCATCTACAATGAGCAGTTCTTC. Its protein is CASSFYVTIYNEQFF.

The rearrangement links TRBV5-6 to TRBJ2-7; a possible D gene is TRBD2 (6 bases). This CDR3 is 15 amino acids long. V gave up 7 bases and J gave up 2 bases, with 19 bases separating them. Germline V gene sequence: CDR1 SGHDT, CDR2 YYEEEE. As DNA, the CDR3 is TGTGCCAGCCGACTCCTCCGGGACTCACCCTACGAGCAGTACTTC. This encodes CASRLLRDSPYEQYF. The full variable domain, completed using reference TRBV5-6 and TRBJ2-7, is DAGVTQSPTHLIKTRGQQVTLRCSPKSGHDTVSWYQQALGQGPQFIFQYYEEEERQRGNFPDRFSGHQFPNYSSELNVNALLLGDSALYLCASRLLRDSPYEQYFGPGTRLTVT.

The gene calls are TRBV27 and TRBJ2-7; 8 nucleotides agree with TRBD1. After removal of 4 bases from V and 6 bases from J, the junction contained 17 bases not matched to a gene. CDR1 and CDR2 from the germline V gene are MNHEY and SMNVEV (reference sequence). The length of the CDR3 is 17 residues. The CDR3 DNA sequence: TGTGCCAGCAGTTCCTCCGACAGGGGCCTTTTTATTTCCGAGCAGTACTTC. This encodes CASSSSDRGLFISEQYF.

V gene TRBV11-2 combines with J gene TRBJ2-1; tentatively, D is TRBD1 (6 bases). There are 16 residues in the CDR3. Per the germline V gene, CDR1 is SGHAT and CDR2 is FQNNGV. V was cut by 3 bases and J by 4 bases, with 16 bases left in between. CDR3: CASSFSRQGTYNEQFF. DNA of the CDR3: TGTGCCAGCAGCTTTTCGAGGCAGGGGACATACAATGAGCAGTTCTTC.

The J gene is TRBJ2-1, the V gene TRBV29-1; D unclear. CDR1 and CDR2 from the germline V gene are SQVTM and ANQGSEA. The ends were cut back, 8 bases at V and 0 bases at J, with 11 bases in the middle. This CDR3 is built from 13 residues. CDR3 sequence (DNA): TGCAGCACGACTGGGTGCTCCTACAATGAGCAGTTCTTC. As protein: CSTTGCSYNEQFF.

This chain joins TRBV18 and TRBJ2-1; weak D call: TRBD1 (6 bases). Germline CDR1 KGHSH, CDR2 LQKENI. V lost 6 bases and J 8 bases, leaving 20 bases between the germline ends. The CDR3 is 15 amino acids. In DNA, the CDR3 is TGTGCCAGCTCCCGCTACTTGGGACAAAAGGATGAGCAGTTCTTC. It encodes CASSRYLGQKDEQFF.

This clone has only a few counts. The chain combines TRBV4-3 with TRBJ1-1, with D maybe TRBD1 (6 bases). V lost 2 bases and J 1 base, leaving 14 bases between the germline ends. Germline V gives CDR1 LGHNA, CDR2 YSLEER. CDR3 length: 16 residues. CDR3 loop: CASSQHLQGQNTEAFF. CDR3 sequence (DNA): TGCGCCAGCAGCCAACACCTACAGGGTCAGAACACTGAAGCTTTCTTT.

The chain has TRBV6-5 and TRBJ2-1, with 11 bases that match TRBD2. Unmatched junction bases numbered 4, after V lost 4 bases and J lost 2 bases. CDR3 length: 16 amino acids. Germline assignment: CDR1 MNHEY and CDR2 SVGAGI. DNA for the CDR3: TGTGCCAGCAGTTGGGGACTAGCGGAACCCTACAATGAGCAGTTCTTC. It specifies CASSWGLAEPYNEQFF.

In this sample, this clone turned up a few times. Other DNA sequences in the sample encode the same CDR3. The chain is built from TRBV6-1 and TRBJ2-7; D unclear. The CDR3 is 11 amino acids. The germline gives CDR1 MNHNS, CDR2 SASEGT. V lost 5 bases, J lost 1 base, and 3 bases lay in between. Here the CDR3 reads CASSPSYEQYF. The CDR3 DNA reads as TGTGCCAGCAGTCCTTCCTACGAGCAGTACTTC.

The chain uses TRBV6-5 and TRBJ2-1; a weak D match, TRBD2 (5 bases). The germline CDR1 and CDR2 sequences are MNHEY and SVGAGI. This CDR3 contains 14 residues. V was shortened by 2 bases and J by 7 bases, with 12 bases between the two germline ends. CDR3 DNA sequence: TGTGCCAGCAGTTACCAGGTAGCGCGGAATGAGCAGTTCTTC. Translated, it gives CASSYQVARNEQFF.

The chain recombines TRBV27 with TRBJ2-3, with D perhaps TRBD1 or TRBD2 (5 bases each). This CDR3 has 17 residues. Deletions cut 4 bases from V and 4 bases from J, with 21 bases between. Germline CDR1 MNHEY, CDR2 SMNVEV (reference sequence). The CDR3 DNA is TGTGCCAGCAGTTCCCCCTCGGGGCGGCGGCTTTCAGATACGCAGTATTTT. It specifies CASSSPSGRRLSDTQYF.

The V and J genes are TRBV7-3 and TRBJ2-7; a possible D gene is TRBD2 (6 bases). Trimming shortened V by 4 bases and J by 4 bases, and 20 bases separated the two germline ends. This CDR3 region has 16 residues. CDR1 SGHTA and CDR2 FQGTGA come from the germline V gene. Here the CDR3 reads CASSSKGGTPPYEQYF. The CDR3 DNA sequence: TGTGCCAGCAGCTCAAAGGGCGGGACCCCTCCTTACGAGCAGTACTTC.